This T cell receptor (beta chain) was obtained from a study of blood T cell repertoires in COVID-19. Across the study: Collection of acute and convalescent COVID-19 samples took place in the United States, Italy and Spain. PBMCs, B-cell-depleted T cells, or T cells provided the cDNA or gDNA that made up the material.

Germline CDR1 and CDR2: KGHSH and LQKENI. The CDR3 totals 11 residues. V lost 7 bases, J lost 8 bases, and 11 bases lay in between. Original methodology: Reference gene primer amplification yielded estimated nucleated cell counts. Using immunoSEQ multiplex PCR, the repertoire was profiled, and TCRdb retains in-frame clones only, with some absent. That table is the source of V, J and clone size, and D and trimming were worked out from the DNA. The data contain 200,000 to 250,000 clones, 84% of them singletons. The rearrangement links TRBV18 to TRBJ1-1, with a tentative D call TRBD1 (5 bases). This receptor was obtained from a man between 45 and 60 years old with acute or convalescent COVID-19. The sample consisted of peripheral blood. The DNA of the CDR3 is TGTGCCAGCTGGGGATCAGGGGAAGCTTTCTTT. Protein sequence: CASWGSGEAFF. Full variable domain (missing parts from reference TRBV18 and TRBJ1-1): NAGVMQNPRHLVRRRGQEARLRCSPMKGHSHVYWYRQLPEEGLKFMVYLQKENIIDESGMPKERFSAEFPKEGPSILRIQQVVRGDSAAYFCASWGSGEAFFGQGTRLTVV.